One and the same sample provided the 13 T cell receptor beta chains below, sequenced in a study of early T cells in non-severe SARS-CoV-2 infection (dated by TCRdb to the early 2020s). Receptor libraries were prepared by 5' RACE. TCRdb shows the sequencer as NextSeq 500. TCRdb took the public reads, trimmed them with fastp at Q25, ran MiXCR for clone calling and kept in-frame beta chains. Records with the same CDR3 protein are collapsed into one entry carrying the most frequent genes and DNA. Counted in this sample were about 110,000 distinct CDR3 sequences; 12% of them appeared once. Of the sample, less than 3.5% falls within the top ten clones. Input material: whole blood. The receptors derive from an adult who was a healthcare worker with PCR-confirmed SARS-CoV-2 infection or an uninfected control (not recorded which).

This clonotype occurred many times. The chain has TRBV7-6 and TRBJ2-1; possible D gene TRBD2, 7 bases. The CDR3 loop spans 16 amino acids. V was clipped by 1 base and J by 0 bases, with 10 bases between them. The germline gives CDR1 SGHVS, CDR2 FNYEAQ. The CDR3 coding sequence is TGTGCCAGCAGCTTAGAGGGGGGGAGCTCCTACAATGAGCAGTTCTTC. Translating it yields CASSLEGGSSYNEQFF. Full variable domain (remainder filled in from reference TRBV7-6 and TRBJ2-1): GAGVSQSPRYKVTKRGQDVALRCDPISGHVSLYWYRQALGQGPEFLTYFNYEAQQDKSGLPNDRFSAERPEGSISTLTIQRTEQRDSAMYRCASSLEGGSSYNEQFFGPGTRLTVL.

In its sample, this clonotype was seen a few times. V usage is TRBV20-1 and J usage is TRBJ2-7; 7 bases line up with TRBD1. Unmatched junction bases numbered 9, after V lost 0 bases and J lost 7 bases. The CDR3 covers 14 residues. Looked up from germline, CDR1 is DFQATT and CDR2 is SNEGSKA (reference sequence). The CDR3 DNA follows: TGCAGTGCTAGAGATAGGCAGGGGGTCCGGGAGCAGTACTTC. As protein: CSARDRQGVREQYF.

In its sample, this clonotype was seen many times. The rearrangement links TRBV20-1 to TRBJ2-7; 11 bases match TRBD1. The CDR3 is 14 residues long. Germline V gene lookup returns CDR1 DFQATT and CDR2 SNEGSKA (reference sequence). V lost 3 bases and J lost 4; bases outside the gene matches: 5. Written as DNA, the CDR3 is TGCAGTGCTAGTGTTGGACAGGGGGCTTACGAGCAGTACTTC. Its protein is CSASVGQGAYEQYF.

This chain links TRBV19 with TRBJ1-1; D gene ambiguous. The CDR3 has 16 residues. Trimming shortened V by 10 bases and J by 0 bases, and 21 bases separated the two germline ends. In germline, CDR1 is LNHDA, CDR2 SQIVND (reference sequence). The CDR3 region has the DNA TGTGCCAATAGCCTCTATCCTCCCACCATGAACACTGAAGCTTTCTTT. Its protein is CANSLYPPTMNTEAFF.

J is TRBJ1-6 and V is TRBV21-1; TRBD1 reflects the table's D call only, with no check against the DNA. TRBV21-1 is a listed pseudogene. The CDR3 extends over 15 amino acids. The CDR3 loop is CASSYSWGLRSPLHF. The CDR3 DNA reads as TGTGCCAGCAGTTATAGCTGGGGGCTAAGATCACCCCTCCACTTT.

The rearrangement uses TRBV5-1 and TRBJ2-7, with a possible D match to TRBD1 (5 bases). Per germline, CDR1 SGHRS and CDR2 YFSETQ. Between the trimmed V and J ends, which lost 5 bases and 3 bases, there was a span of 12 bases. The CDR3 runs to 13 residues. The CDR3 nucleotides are TGCGCCAGCAGGAAAGACAGTTACTACGAGCAGTACTTC. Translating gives CASRKDSYYEQYF.

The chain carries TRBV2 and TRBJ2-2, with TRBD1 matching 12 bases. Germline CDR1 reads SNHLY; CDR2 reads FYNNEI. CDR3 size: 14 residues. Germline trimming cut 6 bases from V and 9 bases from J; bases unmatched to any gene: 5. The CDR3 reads CASRTGTGGRELFF. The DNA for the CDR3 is TGTGCCAGCAGGACCGGGACAGGGGGCCGGGAGCTGTTTTTT.

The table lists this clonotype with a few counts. In DNA form, the CDR3 reads TGTGCCAGCAGTTTATCACAGGGTACCACAGATACGCAGTATTTT. It encodes CASSLSQGTTDTQYF. V gene TRBV12-3 or TRBV12-4 combines with J gene TRBJ2-3; possibly TRBD1 for D (6 bases). CDR3 length equals 15 residues. The ends were cut back, 2 bases at V and 2 bases at J, with 11 bases in the middle.

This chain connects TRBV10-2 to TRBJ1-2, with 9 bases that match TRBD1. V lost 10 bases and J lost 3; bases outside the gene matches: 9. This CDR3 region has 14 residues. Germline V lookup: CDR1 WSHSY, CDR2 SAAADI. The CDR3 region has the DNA TGCGCCACAAAACGGGACAGGGTGGACTATGGCTACACCTTC. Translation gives CATKRDRVDYGYTF.

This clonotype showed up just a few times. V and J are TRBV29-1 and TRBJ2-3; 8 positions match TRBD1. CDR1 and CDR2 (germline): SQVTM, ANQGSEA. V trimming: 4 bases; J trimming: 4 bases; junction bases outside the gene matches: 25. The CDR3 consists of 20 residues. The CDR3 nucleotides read TGCAGCGTTGTCCGCTTACAGCCTTACCTCTACCCCAGGGGGCCAGATACGCAGTATTTT. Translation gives CSVVRLQPYLYPRGPDTQYF.

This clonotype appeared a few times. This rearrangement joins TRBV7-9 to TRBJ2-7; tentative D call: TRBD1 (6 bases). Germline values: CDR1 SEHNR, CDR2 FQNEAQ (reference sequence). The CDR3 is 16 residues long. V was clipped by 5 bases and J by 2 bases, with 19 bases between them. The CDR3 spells CASSTLTGSRPYEQYF. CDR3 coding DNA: TGTGCCAGCAGCACCCTAACAGGGTCGAGACCCTACGAGCAGTACTTC.

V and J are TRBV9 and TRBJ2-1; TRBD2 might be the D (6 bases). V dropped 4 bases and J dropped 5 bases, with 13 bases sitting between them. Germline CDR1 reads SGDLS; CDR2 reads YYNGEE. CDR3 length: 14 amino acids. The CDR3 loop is CASSLIPGDNEQFF. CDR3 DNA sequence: TGTGCCAGCAGCCTCATACCGGGGGACAATGAGCAGTTCTTC.

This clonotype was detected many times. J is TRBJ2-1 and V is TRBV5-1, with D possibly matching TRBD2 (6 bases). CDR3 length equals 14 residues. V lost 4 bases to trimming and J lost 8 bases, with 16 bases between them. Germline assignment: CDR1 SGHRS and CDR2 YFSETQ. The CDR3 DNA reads TGCGCCAGCAGCCTGGACGGAGGGGAGCATGAGCAGTTCTTC. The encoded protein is CASSLDGGEHEQFF.